What follows is one T cell receptor beta chain and its context. The sample is drawn from a study of OX40 agonist ivuxolimab in advanced cancers. Study-wide background: Partial responses were achieved by three patients: one hepatocellular carcinoma, two cutaneous melanoma.

CDR1 is SGHNT and CDR2 is YYREEE in the germline V gene (reference sequence). This CDR3 is 14 amino acids long. Trimming cost V 3 bases and J 4 bases, with 14 bases left between them. Here immunoSEQ multiplex PCR was the method, and the copy in TCRdb shows in-frame clones only, minus some. The data show tens of thousands of clones, approximately 86% seen once. The input for sequencing was CD4+ or CD8+ T cells sorted from blood, taken in a trial of the OX40 agonist ivuxolimab. This chain uses TRBV5-4 with TRBJ2-7, with D maybe TRBD1 (6 bases). The receptor comes from an adult with an advanced solid tumor such as melanoma, head and neck, liver or kidney cancer. CDR3 DNA: TGTGCCAGCAGCTCCTGGACAGCTCCTTACGAGCAGTACTTC. Protein: CASSSWTAPYEQYF.